The T cell receptor (beta chain) described here comes from a study of T cell changes during pregnancy in multiple sclerosis. Repertoires were generated with immunoSEQ multiplex PCR, while TCRdb's copy carries only in-frame clones and drops some. The sample contains about 39,000 clones, 90% to 95% of which appear only once. Per the germline V gene, CDR1 is SGHTA and CDR2 is FQGNSA. The germline V and J ends were trimmed by 5 bases and 0 bases, with 14 bases remaining between them. The CDR3 covers 16 residues. The sequencing here drew on CD4+ T cells from peripheral blood mononuclear cells, taken after pregnancy. The source of this sequence is a female donor with multiple sclerosis, enrolled in a pregnancy study. This chain uses TRBV7-2 with TRBJ2-4; no definite D call. CDR3: CASSASPELAKNIQYF. CDR3 in DNA: TGTGCCAGCAGCGCATCCCCTGAACTAGCCAAAAACATTCAGTACTTC.